The present T cell receptor (beta chain) was sequenced within a study of early T cells in non-severe SARS-CoV-2 infection. Study in general: Alpha and beta chains were unpaired, from unsorted whole-blood bulk RNA. Study observations and caveats: VDJdb-based annotation leaned toward anti-spike CD8 responses and missed private and CD4 specificities.

Researchers attached unique molecular identifiers to individual cDNA molecules. MiXCR, applied by TCRdb to the 5' RACE reads, yields one record per CDR3 protein. The repertoire holds 25,000 to 35,000 distinct CDR3 sequences, 2.9% seen once, with about 0.72% in the top ten. This clonotype was picked up many times. Its target is not known. There are 13 residues in the CDR3. V lost 6 bases, J lost 3 bases, and 3 bases stayed unmatched. CDR1 SNHLY and CDR2 FYNNEI come from the germline V gene. The sequence came from an adult who was a healthcare worker with PCR-confirmed SARS-CoV-2 infection or an uninfected control (not recorded which). This chain joins TRBV2 and TRBJ2-5; 8 nucleotides line up with TRBD1. Sequenced: whole blood. DNA for the CDR3: TGTGCCAGCAGGGCGGACAGGGAAGAGACCCAGTACTTC. This translates into CASRADREETQYF. The whole variable domain, filled in from reference TRBV2 and TRBJ2-5, reads EPEVTQTPSHQVTQMGQEVILRCVPISNHLYFYWYRQILGQKVEFLVSFYNNEISEKSEIFDDQFSVERPDGSNFTLKIRSTKLEDSAMYFCASRADREETQYFGPGTRLLVL.